The next 9 T cell receptor beta chains were all read from a single sample in a study of blood T cell repertoires in COVID-19. TCRdb's copy holds only in-frame clones and misses some; the assay was immunoSEQ multiplex PCR. The profile covers 80,000 to 100,000 clones, with 74% appearing a single time and 3% to 4.5% taken by the ten largest. The sequenced material came from peripheral blood. The receptors were gathered from a man between 65 and 85 years old with COVID-19, enrolled during active disease.

The chain recombines TRBV4-2 with TRBJ2-5; 10 bases align to TRBD1. Germline CDR1 reads LGHNA; CDR2 reads YNFKEQ. The CDR3 consists of 15 residues. Germline trimming cut 4 bases from V and 4 bases from J; bases unmatched to any gene: 6. The CDR3 loop is CASSLTTGGRETQYF. CDR3 sequence (DNA): TGTGCCAGCAGCCTCACGACAGGGGGCAGAGAGACCCAGTACTTC.

This clone was detected only a few times. The chain employs TRBV27 and TRBJ2-2, with D perhaps matching TRBD2 (5 bases). Germline assignment: CDR1 MNHEY and CDR2 SMNVEV (reference sequence). The V gene lost 4 bases and the J gene lost 4 bases, with 16 bases spanning the gap. CDR3 length: 16 residues. This CDR3 is CASSSDSETFTGELFF. The CDR3 nucleotides read TGTGCCAGCAGTTCGGACTCTGAGACCTTCACCGGGGAGCTGTTTTTT.

V gene TRBV11-2 combines with J gene TRBJ2-1; TRBD1 matches at 12 bases. CDR3 length equals 16 residues. J was trimmed by 7 bases and V by 2 bases; bases with no gene match: 6. The germline V gene has CDR1 SGHAT and CDR2 FQNNGV. In DNA, the CDR3 is TGTGCCAGCAGCTTATTGGGACAGGGGGCGCGAAATGAGCAGTTCTTC. It specifies CASSLLGQGARNEQFF.

This clone was seen once. The chain joins TRBV11-2 to TRBJ2-5, with 9 bases fitting TRBD2. V lost 0 bases and J lost 4; bases outside the gene matches: 6. This CDR3 is built from 16 residues. Germline loops: CDR1 SGHAT, CDR2 FQNNGV. The DNA of the CDR3 is TGTGCCAGCAGCTTAGATAGCGGGGGTCCGGCAGAGACCCAGTACTTC. Translation gives CASSLDSGGPAETQYF.

V is TRBV19 and J is TRBJ1-1, with D possibly being TRBD1 (5 bases). The germline V gene has CDR1 LNHDA and CDR2 SQIVND (reference sequence). The CDR3 has 14 amino acids. V was trimmed by 1 base and J by 4 bases, leaving 10 bases between them. The CDR3 sequence is CASSIVGVGTEAFF. The CDR3, as DNA: TGTGCCAGTAGTATAGTAGGGGTCGGCACTGAAGCTTTCTTT.

V and J are TRBV7-3 and TRBJ2-3; 8 nucleotides line up with TRBD2. The J segment lost 4 bases and the V segment lost 5 bases, leaving 8 bases of the junction unmatched. Germline-derived CDR1 and CDR2 are SGHTA and FQGTGA. The CDR3 is made up of 15 amino acids. In DNA form, the CDR3 reads TGTGCCAGCAGCCAGAATAGCGGGACGGCAGATACGCAGTATTTT. As protein: CASSQNSGTADTQYF. The full variable domain, with the rest looked up from reference TRBV7-3 and TRBJ2-3, is GAGVSQTPSNKVTEKGKYVELRCDPISGHTALYWYRQSLGQGPEFLIYFQGTGAADDSGLPNDRFFAVRPEGSVSTLKIQRTERGDSAVYLCASSQNSGTADTQYFGPGTRLTVL.

The chain links TRBV28 to TRBJ2-6; 8 bases are a match to TRBD2. The V segment lost 2 bases and the J segment 3 bases; nucleotides outside the gene matches: 9. Germline lookup yields CDR1 MDHEN and CDR2 SYDVKM. The CDR3 contains 18 residues. For the CDR3, the DNA is TGTGCCAGCAGTTTAGTGCTAGCGGGCCCTCTTGGGGCCAACGTCCTGACTTTC. This gives the protein CASSLVLAGPLGANVLTF.

The rearrangement links TRBV4-1 to TRBJ1-4; perhaps TRBD1 as D (6 bases). The CDR3 is 15 residues long. With 2 bases removed from V and 3 bases from J, the gap between germline ends came to 10 bases. Germline-derived CDR1 and CDR2 are MGHRA and YSYEKL. CDR3 nucleotide sequence: TGCGCCAGCAGCCAATACAGGGTACCTAATGAAAAACTGTTTTTT. This encodes CASSQYRVPNEKLFF.

This clone was found a few times. The rearrangement joins TRBV18 to TRBJ2-6; perhaps TRBD1 as D (5 bases). Per germline, CDR1 KGHSH and CDR2 LQKENI. Deletions cut 6 bases from V and 0 bases from J, with 9 bases between. The CDR3 spans 15 residues. CDR3 sequence: CASSDSYSGANVLTF. Here the CDR3 DNA reads TGTGCCAGCTCCGACAGTTACTCTGGGGCCAACGTCCTGACTTTC.